One T cell receptor beta chain is described in this entry. This CDR3 region has 13 residues. V was clipped by 5 bases and J by 9 bases; unmatched bases: 8. Germline CDR1 reads SGHAT; CDR2 reads FQNNGV. These data come from a study of blood T cell repertoires in COVID-19. In the original analysis: Amplification of reference gene primers was used by the study to estimate nucleated cell counts. Assay used: immunoSEQ multiplex PCR; TCRdb lists only in-frame clones, some missing. That table supplies the V and J calls and clone size; D and trimming were determined from the DNA. Of 55,000 to 85,000 clones listed, more than 75% are singletons.

The rearrangement joins TRBV11-2 to TRBJ2-7; 9 bases fit TRBD1. Sequencing used peripheral blood. The receptor comes from a human donor in a cohort sampled during active COVID-19. Here the CDR3 DNA reads TGTGCCAGCAGCCCTGGACAGGGGTACCTGCAGTACTTC. The encoded protein is CASSPGQGYLQYF.